The 2 T cell receptor beta chains presented below share a single source sample, sequenced in a study of graft-versus-host responses after intestinal transplantation. Their specific antigens are unknown. This table comes from immunoSEQ multiplex PCR, and its TCRdb copy is limited to in-frame clones, with some not included. The data contain some 100,000 clones, around 93% of them singletons. The sequenced sample was unstimulated CD8+ T cells sorted from spleen or lymph node cells, obtained before transplant. All receptors derive from a human donor who was the organ donor for an intestinal transplant.

This chain's CDR3 is CASSRGTGLGIGELFF. For the CDR3, the DNA is TGTGCCAGCAGCCGTGGGACAGGTCTCGGAATCGGGGAGCTGTTTTTT. The chain joins TRBV28 to TRBJ2-2, with 8 bases identical to TRBD1. V was pared by 6 bases and J by 7 bases, with 13 bases of the junction left unmatched. The CDR3 runs 16 residues. CDR1 MDHEN and CDR2 SYDVKM come from the germline V gene.

This sequence joins TRBV5-1 and TRBJ1-1; TRBD1 is a possible D gene (5 bases). The CDR3 has 14 residues. Per germline, CDR1 SGHRS and CDR2 YFSETQ. Trimming took off 4 bases at V and 3 bases at J, with 13 bases between the two ends. The CDR3 here is CASSLWRGDTEAFF. In DNA form, the CDR3 reads TGCGCCAGCAGCCTTTGGCGGGGGGACACTGAAGCTTTCTTT.